A single sample gave rise to the 19 T cell receptor beta chains below, sequenced in a study of Graves' ophthalmopathy and Graves' hyperthyroidism. RNA transcripts were the template, and TCR beta CDR3 regions were amplified from them. RT-PCR in the first round used HTBI primers; a second-round multiplex PCR followed. TCRdb recomputed calls from the multiplex PCR reads with MiXCR, one row per CDR3 protein. The sample lists about 210,000 distinct CDR3 sequences, just under 30% occurring once. The specimen was peripheral blood. All receptors derive from a man aged 45-65 years with Graves' ophthalmopathy.

This clonotype was picked up many times. The genes are TRBV27 and TRBJ2-3; D call uncertain. The CDR3 sequence is 13 residues long. Trimming removed 7 bases from V and 0 bases from J, with 8 bases in between. The germline CDR1 and CDR2 sequences are MNHEY and SMNVEV (reference sequence). The chain's CDR3 is CASKPFSTDTQYF. DNA of the CDR3: TGTGCCAGCAAACCTTTTAGCACAGATACGCAGTATTTT.

This clonotype showed up many times. The V call is TRBV27, the J call TRBJ2-7; TRBD2 matches at 9 bases. The V gene end was trimmed by 3 bases and the J gene end by 2 bases; junction bases not matched to a gene: 2. The CDR3 totals 14 residues. The V gene's germline CDR1 is MNHEY and CDR2 SMNVEV (reference sequence). In DNA, the CDR3 is TGTGCCAGCAGTTTCGCGGGAGGGCCCTACGAGCAGTACTTC. Its translation: CASSFAGGPYEQYF.

This clonotype was observed at least ten times. This chain links TRBV19 with TRBJ2-2; D possibly corresponds to TRBD1 (6 bases). The CDR3 spans 19 residues. V was shortened by 4 bases and J by 7 bases, with 28 bases between the two germline ends. Germline CDR1 reads LNHDA; CDR2 reads SQIVND (reference sequence). The DNA for the CDR3 is TGTGCCAGTAGTACCTCAAATTTCGGACAGACAAAGACAGGCGGGGAGCTGTTTTTT. This translates into CASSTSNFGQTKTGGELFF.

This clonotype has a count of ten or more. The chain couples TRBV6-1 to TRBJ2-7; 10 nucleotides line up with TRBD1. Trimming cost V 3 bases and J 0 bases; bases outside gene matches: 5. The germline CDR1 and CDR2 sequences are MNHNS and SASEGT. The CDR3 has 16 amino acids. The CDR3 DNA sequence: TGTGCCAGCAGTGAGCCGGGACAGGGGCTCTCCTACGAGCAGTACTTC. Its translation: CASSEPGQGLSYEQYF.

This chain links TRBV7-8 with TRBJ2-7, with D tentatively TRBD1 (5 bases). The V end was cut by 5 bases, the J end by 4 bases, with 18 bases between. The CDR3 is made up of 15 amino acids. Per the germline V gene, CDR1 is SGHVS and CDR2 is FQNEAQ. CDR3 nucleotides: TGTGCCAGCAGCCTTGTCCGGGCAGGGCGGTACGAGCAGTACTTC. This encodes CASSLVRAGRYEQYF.

This clonotype was detected many times. The CDR3 nucleotides read TGTGCCAGCAGTTACTCGAGGGGGTTGCGGTCACCCCTCCACTTT. This codes for CASSYSRGLRSPLHF. V gene TRBV6-5 combines with J gene TRBJ1-6, with D tentatively TRBD1 (6 bases). The CDR3 has 15 amino acids. The V gene lost 0 bases and the J gene lost 10 bases, with 13 bases spanning the gap. CDR1 is MNHEY, CDR2 SVGAGI, per germline.

V is TRBV12-3 or TRBV12-4 and J is TRBJ1-6, with D unresolved. V was cut by 6 bases and J by 7 bases, with 10 bases left in between. This CDR3 region has 13 residues. In DNA, the CDR3 is TGTGCCAGCAGCCCCCCCACGAATTCACCCCTCCACTTT. Translating gives CASSPPTNSPLHF.

This clonotype was observed many times. V usage is TRBV11-2 and J usage is TRBJ2-4; D remains unclear. CDR1 is SGHAT and CDR2 is FQNNGV in the germline V gene. There are 12 residues in the CDR3. V was shortened by 5 bases and J by 13 bases, with 15 bases between the two germline ends. For the CDR3, the DNA is TGTGCCAGCAGCCCCCCAATAGGGATCCAGTACTTC. This translates into CASSPPIGIQYF.

Many counts were recorded for this clonotype. This rearrangement joins TRBV6-5 to TRBJ1-2; D gene ambiguous. The CDR3 has 12 residues. From germline, CDR1 is MNHEY and CDR2 SVGAGI. V was cut by 7 bases and J by 2 bases, with 8 bases left in between. CDR3 nucleotides: TGTGCCAGCAACACGGGAAACTATGGCTACACCTTC. Protein sequence: CASNTGNYGYTF.

Many counts were recorded for this clonotype. The rearrangement uses TRBV27 and TRBJ1-5, with a tentative D call TRBD1 (6 bases). CDR1 and CDR2 from the germline V gene are MNHEY and SMNVEV (reference sequence). The V gene lost 5 bases and the J gene lost 3 bases, with 14 bases spanning the gap. The CDR3 contains 15 residues. The CDR3 region has the DNA TGTGCCAGCAGTACACAGGGAGGGCACAATCAGCCCCAGCATTTT. This encodes CASSTQGGHNQPQHF.

This clonotype was found many times. V and J are TRBV27 and TRBJ2-4; 8 bases line up with TRBD2. With 5 bases clipped from V and 0 bases from J, the junction kept 9 bases outside the gene matches. CDR1 and CDR2 from the germline V gene are MNHEY and SMNVEV (reference sequence). The CDR3 runs 17 residues. CDR3 nucleotides: TGTGCCAGCAGTGGTTTAGCGGGACCTATAGCCAAAAACATTCAGTACTTC. Its protein product is CASSGLAGPIAKNIQYF.

This clonotype was observed at least ten times. This chain links TRBV28 with TRBJ2-7; 9 bases match TRBD1. This CDR3 spans 15 amino acids. V lost 6 bases and J lost 0; bases outside the gene matches: 6. Germline V lookup: CDR1 MDHEN, CDR2 SYDVKM. The CDR3: CASRGGTGSSYEQYF. CDR3 sequence (DNA): TGTGCCAGCAGGGGCGGGACAGGGAGCTCCTACGAGCAGTACTTC.

This clonotype was seen repeatedly, ten times or more. J is TRBJ1-5 and V is TRBV11-2, with 8 bases aligning to TRBD1. Germline V gene sequence: CDR1 SGHAT, CDR2 FQNNGV. The V gene end was trimmed by 3 bases and the J gene end by 3 bases; junction bases not matched to a gene: 1. The CDR3 is 14 residues long. The CDR3 protein is CASSLDRANQPQHF. The CDR3 nucleotides read TGTGCCAGCAGCTTGGACAGGGCCAATCAGCCCCAGCATTTT.

In this sample, this clonotype turned up many times. The CDR3 region is CASILEGGRNTGELFF. The CDR3 DNA follows: TGTGCCAGTATCCTCGAGGGGGGGCGGAACACCGGGGAGCTGTTTTTT. This sequence joins TRBV19 and TRBJ2-2; tentatively, D is TRBD2 (7 bases). Between the trimmed V and J ends, which lost 7 bases and 1 base, there was a span of 16 bases. The CDR3 totals 16 residues. Germline CDR1 and CDR2: LNHDA and SQIVND (reference sequence).

This clonotype has a count of ten or more. V is TRBV6-2 or TRBV6-3 and J is TRBJ1-2, with D unclear. The CDR3 extends over 14 amino acids. CDR1 MNHEY and CDR2 SVGEGT come from the germline V gene. V was trimmed by 4 bases and J by 0 bases, leaving 9 bases between them. The chain's CDR3 is CASSSDGANYGYTF. The CDR3 DNA reads as TGTGCCAGCAGTTCGGACGGCGCTAACTATGGCTACACCTTC.

This clonotype was observed many times. This chain links TRBV7-9 with TRBJ2-2, with D uncertain. Germline V CDR1 and CDR2: SEHNR, FQNEAQ (reference sequence). The CDR3 consists of 14 residues. Trimming took off 2 bases at V and 6 bases at J, with 10 bases between the two ends. This CDR3 is CASSLRSGSGELFF. For the CDR3, the DNA is TGTGCCAGCAGCTTACGATCTGGGTCCGGGGAGCTGTTTTTT. Full variable domain (rest looked up from reference TRBV7-9 and TRBJ2-2): DTGVSQNPRHKITKRGQNVTFRCDPISEHNRLYWYRQTLGQGPEFLTYFQNEAQLEKSRLLSDRFSAERPKGSFSTLEIQRTEQGDSAMYLCASSLRSGSGELFFGEGSRLTVL.

This clonotype was seen repeatedly, ten times or more. CDR3 region: CATSDRASGSFEQYF. The CDR3 DNA reads as TGTGCCACCAGTGATAGAGCTAGCGGGAGCTTCGAGCAGTACTTC. This chain joins TRBV24-1 and TRBJ2-7; 10 bases are a match to TRBD2. This CDR3 has 15 residues. Losses at the gene ends were 3 bases for V and 6 bases for J; bases not matched to a gene: 7. Germline V gene data show CDR1 as KGHDR and CDR2 as SFDVKD.

The CDR3 nucleotides read TGTGCCAGCGCCGAAACAGGGGCCTACGAGCAGTACTTC. Amino acid sequence: CASAETGAYEQYF. This chain joins TRBV12-3 or TRBV12-4 and TRBJ2-7; 7 positions match TRBD1. Trimming took 8 bases from V and 2 from J; bases not matched to a gene: 6. This CDR3 has 13 residues.

This clonotype occurred many times. This chain joins TRBV6-1 and TRBJ1-6, with 7 bases lining up with TRBD1. The V gene end was trimmed by 3 bases and the J gene end by 9 bases; junction bases not matched to a gene: 5. The CDR3 sequence is 14 residues long. The germline V gene has CDR1 MNHNS and CDR2 SASEGT. CDR3: CASSDLGQLSPLHF. The DNA for the CDR3 is TGTGCCAGCAGTGATTTGGGACAGCTTTCACCCCTCCACTTT.